Following are 23 T cell receptor beta chains from one sample sequenced in a study of a mutant IDH1 vaccine in newly diagnosed glioma. Measured with immunoSEQ multiplex PCR; TCRdb has only the in-frame clones, and not every one. The repertoire includes around 62,000 clones, about 89% of them detected once, and roughly 2.1% sits in the top ten. These TCRs are of unknown antigen specificity. This sample's time point: week 11, during vaccination. Every vaccination contained 300 ug of the mutant IDH1 20-mer peptide and was paired with topical imiquimod. The specimen was PBMCs, collected from a glioma patient whose treatment included an IDH1 peptide vaccine. All receptors come from a man aged 40-49 years with glioma.

The gene calls are TRBV6-5 and TRBJ2-7; possibly TRBD1 for D (6 bases). The CDR3 covers 13 residues. The germline gives CDR1 MNHEY, CDR2 SVGAGI. Trimming stripped 8 bases from V and 6 bases from J, with 17 bases between. In DNA, the CDR3 is TGTGCCAGCTTCCGGGACACTTCATCCGAGCAGTACTTC. It is translated as CASFRDTSSEQYF.

This chain links TRBV7-2 with TRBJ2-6, with a possible D match to TRBD2 (7 bases). CDR3 length equals 17 residues. The V and J ends lost 2 bases and 4 bases respectively, with 15 bases between them. Germline CDR1 is SGHTA and CDR2 is FQGNSA. The CDR3 nucleotides are TGTGCCAGCAGCTTATACTCTGGGGGGGCCGGGGCCAACGTCCTGACTTTC. It codes for CASSLYSGGAGANVLTF. Combining the CDR3 with reference TRBV7-2 and TRBJ2-6 gives the whole variable domain GAGVSQSPSNKVTEKGKDVELRCDPISGHTALYWYRQSLGQGLEFLIYFQGNSAPDKSGLPSDRFSAERTGGSVSTLTIQRTQQEDSAVYLCASSLYSGGAGANVLTFGAGSRLTVL.

This clone occurred once. This rearrangement joins TRBV6-1 to TRBJ2-7, with D perhaps TRBD1 (6 bases). Deletions cut 6 bases from V and 2 bases from J, with 11 bases between. CDR3 size: 13 residues. From germline, CDR1 is MNHNS and CDR2 SASEGT. In DNA form, the CDR3 reads TGTGCCAGCAGCCCCGGGACAACCTACGAGCAGTACGTC. The encoded protein is CASSPGTTYEQYV.

The chain couples TRBV6-1 to TRBJ1-1, with D perhaps TRBD1 (6 bases). The CDR3 is 13 amino acids. Trimming shortened V by 6 bases and J by 8 bases, and 16 bases separated the two germline ends. Per the germline V gene, CDR1 is MNHNS and CDR2 is SASEGT. The CDR3 DNA reads as TGTGCCAGCAGAACCCTCACAGGGTTAGAAGCTTTCTTT. Protein: CASRTLTGLEAFF.

This clone was found once. This chain connects TRBV5-1 to TRBJ2-3, with 7 nucleotides matching TRBD1. Germline values: CDR1 SGHRS, CDR2 YFSETQ. The V and J ends lost 1 base and 2 bases, in that order; junction bases with no gene match: 4. The CDR3 spans 15 residues. This CDR3 is CASSLPGQSTDTQYF. DNA of the CDR3: TGCGCCAGCAGCTTGCCGGGACAGTCCACAGATACGCAGTATTTT.

The genes are TRBV4-3 and TRBJ2-4; 7 nucleotides agree with TRBD1. V shed 0 bases, J shed 1 base, and the junction held 9 bases outside the gene matches. From germline, CDR1 is LGHNA and CDR2 YSLEER. This CDR3 is built from 18 residues. As DNA, the CDR3 is TGCGCCAGCAGCCAAGATAGGACAGGCAGTATCGCCAAAAACATTCAGTACTTC. Translation: CASSQDRTGSIAKNIQYF.

This rearrangement joins TRBV4-1 to TRBJ1-5; D is possibly TRBD1 (5 bases). This CDR3 is built from 18 residues. CDR1 and CDR2 (germline): MGHRA, YSYEKL. The ends were cut back, 4 bases at V and 0 bases at J, with 19 bases in the middle. As DNA, the CDR3 is TGCGCCAGCAGCCCGGGCCGTCTCGGGGGGGGTAGCAATCAGCCCCAGCATTTT. Its translation: CASSPGRLGGGSNQPQHF.

This rearrangement joins TRBV2 to TRBJ1-5, with D perhaps matching TRBD1 (6 bases). This CDR3 spans 17 amino acids. Trimming took off 6 bases at V and 0 bases at J, with 18 bases between the two ends. CDR1 and CDR2 (germline): SNHLY, FYNNEI. The DNA for the CDR3 is TGTGCCAGCAGGAGAATGGGGGGGACATATAGCAATCAGCCCCAGCATTTT. It codes for CASRRMGGTYSNQPQHF.

The chain joins TRBV4-1 to TRBJ1-1, with 9 positions matching TRBD1. This CDR3 is built from 15 residues. The germline V gene encodes CDR1 MGHRA and CDR2 YSYEKL. V shed 3 bases and J 3 bases; nucleotides not matched to a gene: 5. The chain's CDR3 is CASSQFTGGHTEAFF. As DNA, the CDR3 is TGCGCCAGCAGCCAGTTCACAGGGGGCCACACTGAAGCTTTCTTT.

In DNA, the CDR3 is TGCGCCAGCAGCCAAGTTAGGACAAGTCCCCAGCCCCAGCATTTT. Translation: CASSQVRTSPQPQHF. The chain has TRBV4-1 and TRBJ1-5; the D gene is possibly TRBD1 (5 bases). Trimming shortened V by 1 base and J by 7 bases, and 14 bases separated the two germline ends. The CDR3 length is 15 residues. In germline, CDR1 is MGHRA, CDR2 YSYEKL.

For this clone: The sample has other DNA sequences that encode this CDR3 too. V is TRBV6-5 and J is TRBJ2-1; 7 bases are a match to TRBD2. Trimming at V came to 2 bases and at J to 7 bases, leaving 8 bases not matched to a gene. CDR1 and CDR2 from the germline V gene are MNHEY and SVGAGI. The CDR3 length is 15 residues. The CDR3 protein is CASSYGVAGTNEQFF. In DNA, the CDR3 is TGTGCCAGCAGTTACGGAGTAGCGGGTACGAATGAGCAGTTCTTC.

The chain recombines TRBV7-3 with TRBJ2-1; TRBD1 agrees at 9 bases. Germline CDR1 SGHTA, CDR2 FQGTGA. The CDR3 totals 15 residues. V was clipped by 5 bases and J by 7 bases; unmatched bases: 9. The CDR3: CASSIGTGLENEQFF. The CDR3 DNA follows: TGTGCCAGCAGCATCGGGACAGGGCTAGAGAATGAGCAGTTCTTC.

This clone was seen a handful of times. The rearrangement links TRBV10-1 to TRBJ2-2; D unresolved. This CDR3 spans 13 amino acids. The germline gives CDR1 WNHNN, CDR2 SYGVQD (reference sequence). The V gene lost 6 bases and the J gene lost 1 base, with 6 bases spanning the gap. CDR3 sequence: CASRARNTGELFF. CDR3 DNA sequence: TGCGCCAGCAGGGCAAGGAACACCGGGGAGCTGTTTTTT.

Comment on this clone: Germline and junction disagree at one end, which may indicate a read error. The V gene is TRBV6-6, the J gene TRBJ2-5; the D call may be TRBD1 or TRBD2 (6 bases each). Looked up from germline, CDR1 is MNHNY and CDR2 is SVGAGI (reference sequence). CDR3 length: 14 amino acids. CDR3 sequence reads: CASSYWGAQETQYF. CDR3 bases: TGTGCCAGCAGCTACTGGGGGGCGCAAGAGACCCAGTACTTC.

The V call is TRBV5-1, the J call TRBJ2-3, with TRBD1 identical over 7 bases. CDR3 size: 15 residues. From germline, CDR1 is SGHRS and CDR2 YFSETQ. V gave up 0 bases and J gave up 1 base; unmatched junction bases: 2. The CDR3 here is CASSLDGQGTDTQYF. The DNA for the CDR3 is TGCGCCAGCAGCTTGGACGGACAGGGCACAGATACGCAGTATTTT.

The rearrangement joins TRBV7-2 to TRBJ2-5; perhaps TRBD2 as D (5 bases). Germline assignment: CDR1 SGHTA and CDR2 FQGNSA. This CDR3 has 13 residues. Trimming took off 5 bases at V and 2 bases at J, with 9 bases between the two ends. The CDR3 sequence is CASSPLAQETQYF. CDR3 nucleotide sequence: TGTGCCAGCAGCCCATTAGCGCAAGAGACCCAGTACTTC.

The chain recombines TRBV7-2 with TRBJ2-1; 12 bases line up with TRBD1. Germline CDR1 and CDR2: SGHTA and FQGNSA. After removal of 1 base from V and 6 bases from J, the junction contained 4 bases not matched to a gene. The CDR3 runs 16 residues. CDR3 bases: TGTGCCAGCAGCTTAGGGCCGGGACAGGGGGCCAATGAGCAGTTCTTC. Protein: CASSLGPGQGANEQFF.

The V and J genes are TRBV11-2 and TRBJ1-2; D uncertain. Germline lookup yields CDR1 SGHAT and CDR2 FQNNGV. The CDR3 extends over 12 amino acids. Trimming stripped 5 bases from V and 4 bases from J, with 8 bases between. The CDR3 nucleotides read TGTGCCAGCAGCGGCGACGCCTATGGCTACACCTTC. This gives the protein CASSGDAYGYTF.

In this sample, this clone turned up once. This chain links TRBV6-5 with TRBJ2-7; D not certain. CDR1 and CDR2 from the germline V gene are MNHEY and SVGAGI. The V gene lost 0 bases and the J gene lost 3 bases, with 9 bases spanning the gap. The CDR3 consists of 14 residues. CDR3 sequence (DNA): TGTGCCAGCAGTTACTCAATCCCTAGCTACGAGCAGTACTTC. Amino acid sequence: CASSYSIPSYEQYF.

This clone was detected once. V and J are TRBV2 and TRBJ2-7; D tentatively reads TRBD1 or TRBD2 (5 bases each). This CDR3 region has 16 residues. Trimming removed 2 bases at V and 5 bases at J, with 19 bases between. In germline, CDR1 is SNHLY, CDR2 FYNNEI. CDR3 residues: CASSEPPQGVFHEQYV. The CDR3 region has the DNA TGTGCCAGCAGTGAACCGCCTCAGGGAGTTTTCCACGAGCAGTACGTC.

This clone showed up just once. This chain connects TRBV7-2 to TRBJ2-7; D gene ambiguous. This CDR3 region has 15 residues. V was trimmed by 1 base and J by 4 bases, leaving 14 bases between them. Germline CDR1 and CDR2: SGHTA and FQGNSA. The CDR3 DNA reads TGTGCCAGCAGCTTAGAGGCATCAGCAGGATACGAGCAGTACTTC. Translating it yields CASSLEASAGYEQYF.

The count of this clone is one. The J gene is TRBJ1-6, the V gene TRBV18, with 8 bases identical to TRBD1. This CDR3 region has 17 residues. V shed 3 bases, J shed 0 bases, and the junction held 4 bases outside the gene matches. Germline V CDR1 and CDR2: KGHSH, LQKENI. This CDR3 reads CASSPVTGGSYNSPLHF. The CDR3 nucleotides are TGTGCCAGCTCACCTGTCACAGGGGGCTCCTATAATTCACCCCTCCACTTT.

The chain carries TRBV7-8 and TRBJ2-1, with D tentatively TRBD1 or TRBD2 (6 bases each). Between the trimmed V and J ends, which lost 3 bases and 12 bases, there was a span of 9 bases. The germline gives CDR1 SGHVS, CDR2 FQNEAQ. The CDR3 has 11 amino acids. As DNA, the CDR3 is TGTGCCAGCAGCTTCGGGGGCTCGCAGTTCTTC. This encodes CASSFGGSQFF.